This is a list of T cell receptor beta chains from one sample in a study of technical replicates of blood from four donors. Assay: immunoSEQ multiplex PCR; the TCRdb copy retains only in-frame clones and omits some. The repertoire holds 70,000 to 90,000 clones, with 94% as singletons. What was sequenced was T cells isolated from PBMCs. Source of these receptors: a human donor in good health. Both conserved end residues are part of each CDR3. The D gene is left open where the match is weak.

V,J,D,CDR3,DNA
TRBV6-1,TRBJ2-3,.,CASSVELDTQYF,TGTGCCAGCAGTGTAGAACTAGATACGCAGTATTTT
TRBV28,TRBJ2-2,TRBD1,CASSFLGQGKGTGELFF,TGTGCCAGCAGTTTCTTGGGACAGGGGAAGGGGACCGGGGAGCTGTTTTTT
TRBV19,TRBJ1-5,.,CASSIAGRNQPQHF,TGTGCCAGTAGTATTGCAGGGCGGAATCAGCCCCAGCATTTT
TRBV7-2,TRBJ2-6,TRBD1,CASSSDRGLVGANVLTF,TGTGCCAGCAGTTCCGACAGGGGGCTTGTTGGGGCCAACGTCCTGACTTTC
TRBV30,TRBJ2-2,TRBD1,CAWAQGEPGELFF,TGTGCCTGGGCACAGGGGGAGCCCGGGGAGCTGTTTTTT
TRBV5-8,TRBJ2-1,TRBD2,CASSKGLAGAYNEQFF,TGTGCCAGCAGCAAGGGACTAGCGGGAGCCTACAATGAGCAGTTCTTC
TRBV5-6,TRBJ2-5,TRBD2,CASSLVAGPQETQYF,TGTGCCAGCAGCTTGGTAGCGGGCCCCCAAGAGACCCAGTACTTC
TRBV19,TRBJ2-2,TRBD2,CATTRQLSAGGVAGELFF,TGTGCCACTACAAGGCAACTCTCGGCGGGAGGGGTCGCCGGGGAGCTGTTTTTT
TRBV6-1,TRBJ2-5,.,CASSEAKRQFQETQYF,TGTGCCAGCAGTGAAGCAAAGCGACAGTTCCAAGAGACCCAGTACTTC
TRBV7-2,TRBJ2-1,.,CASSSIAREQFF,TGTGCCAGCAGCTCAATAGCGAGGGAGCAGTTCTTC
TRBV30,TRBJ2-7,.,CAWKADRGSYEQYF,TGTGCCTGGAAGGCAGACCGCGGCTCCTACGAGCAGTACTTC
TRBV2,TRBJ1-2,TRBD1,CASSEAQGQGHGYTF,TGTGCCAGCAGTGAAGCGCAAGGACAGGGACATGGCTACACCTTC
TRBV27,TRBJ1-4,TRBD1,CASSPAGGNEKLFF,TGTGCCAGCAGCCCGGCAGGGGGGAATGAAAAACTGTTTTTT
TRBV6-6,TRBJ2-5,.,CASSDRDSSGETQYF,TGTGCCAGCAGTGATCGGGACAGTAGCGGAGAGACCCAGTACTTC
TRBV19,TRBJ2-7,.,CASSMGSSAEQYF,TGTGCCAGTAGTATGGGATCTAGCGCCGAGCAGTACTTC
TRBV5-4,TRBJ2-2,TRBD1,CASSMGQGAGGELFF,TGTGCCAGCAGCATGGGACAGGGGGCAGGCGGGGAGCTGTTTTTT
TRBV7-3,TRBJ1-1,.,CASSVQPGNTEAFF,TGTGCCAGCAGCGTACAACCGGGGAACACTGAAGCTTTCTTT
TRBV5-6,TRBJ1-6,TRBD1,CASSSFDRVVLGNSPLHF,TGTGCCAGCAGCTCTTTTGACAGGGTGGTCCTGGGAAATTCACCCCTCCACTTT
TRBV19,TRBJ2-1,TRBD1,CASSKDRTIYNEQFF,TGTGCCAGTAGCAAGGACAGGACGATCTACAATGAGCAGTTCTTC
TRBV2,TRBJ2-2,.,CASSDLEAGELFF,TGTGCCAGCAGTGACCTGGAGGCCGGGGAGCTGTTTTTT
TRBV28,TRBJ2-5,TRBD1,CASSASRGLETQYF,TGTGCCAGCAGCGCCAGCAGGGGGCTAGAGACCCAGTACTTC
TRBV7-3,TRBJ2-2,.,CASSLTRQAGELFF,TGTGCCAGCAGCTTAACCCGACAGGCCGGGGAGCTGTTTTTT
TRBV7-9,TRBJ2-7,TRBD2,CASTRTSGGYEQYF,TGTGCCAGCACCCGGACTAGCGGGGGGTACGAGCAGTACTTC
TRBV30,TRBJ1-2,TRBD1,CAWSTTGGYGYTF,TGTGCCTGGAGTACCACAGGGGGCTATGGCTACACCTTC
TRBV6-6,TRBJ2-3,TRBD1,CASSYSGQGADTQYF,TGTGCCAGCAGTTACTCGGGACAGGGGGCAGATACGCAGTATTTT
TRBV7-8,TRBJ1-3,.,CASSLAGAATGNTIYF,TGTGCCAGCAGCTTAGCTGGGGCGGCAACTGGAAACACCATATATTTT
TRBV28,TRBJ2-5,TRBD2,CASKLSGRVETQYF,TGTGCCAGCAAGCTTAGCGGGAGAGTGGAGACCCAGTACTTC